One and the same sample provided the 8 T cell receptor beta chains below, sequenced in a study of chemoradiotherapy in HPV16-positive cancers. Here immunoSEQ multiplex PCR was the method, and the copy in TCRdb shows in-frame clones only, minus some. The sample includes about 5,600 clones, about 79% of them seen just once. Sequencing used tumor tissue, obtained from a patient who underwent chemoradiotherapy. The receptors here all came from a human donor with HPV-associated anogenital cancer.

This chain links TRBV7-9 with TRBJ1-3, with a tentative D call TRBD1 (5 bases). The CDR3 is 16 amino acids. The germline V and J ends were trimmed by 5 bases and 0 bases, with 14 bases remaining between them. Germline V CDR1 and CDR2: SEHNR, FQNEAQ (reference sequence). CDR3 DNA sequence: TGTGCCAGCAGCCTCGGACACCTAAGCTCTGGAAACACCATATATTTT. This gives the protein CASSLGHLSSGNTIYF.

The CDR3 protein is CASSEPGRHYGYTF. The CDR3 nucleotides read TGTGCCAGTAGCGAGCCGGGACGGCACTATGGCTACACCTTC. The chain carries TRBV19 and TRBJ1-2; possibly TRBD1 for D (5 bases). Germline V gene sequence: CDR1 LNHDA, CDR2 SQIVND (reference sequence). Trimming pared 6 bases from V and 3 bases from J, leaving 14 bases between. The CDR3 length is 14 residues.

V gene TRBV2 combines with J gene TRBJ1-1; 7 nucleotides line up with TRBD1. Germline CDR1 reads SNHLY; CDR2 reads FYNNEI. V shed 7 bases, J shed 8 bases, and the junction held 4 bases outside the gene matches. The CDR3 has 11 residues. CDR3 amino acids: CASMGQREAFF. In nucleotides, the CDR3 is TGTGCCAGCATGGGACAGCGGGAAGCTTTCTTT.

The genes are TRBV6-6 and TRBJ2-2; 13 bases are shared with TRBD2. The CDR3 has 16 amino acids. After removal of 4 bases from V and 9 bases from J, the junction contained 8 bases not matched to a gene. Looked up from germline, CDR1 is MNHNY and CDR2 is SVGAGI (reference sequence). The CDR3 loop is CASSSPGTSGTRELFF. In DNA, the CDR3 is TGTGCCAGCAGTTCCCCCGGGACTAGCGGGACGCGGGAGCTGTTTTTT.

The DNA of the CDR3 is TGTGCCAGCAGATCAGGGGGCCTCGAGCAGTACTTC. Protein: CASRSGGLEQYF. The chain uses TRBV11-2 and TRBJ2-7; TRBD1 agrees at 8 bases. The CDR3 consists of 12 residues. Germline V gene sequence: CDR1 SGHAT, CDR2 FQNNGV. The ends lost 6 bases at V and 6 bases at J; junction bases unmatched: 4.

The chain couples TRBV7-8 to TRBJ2-2; TRBD1 is a possible D gene (6 bases). V lost 2 bases and J 4 bases, leaving 14 bases between the germline ends. The length of the CDR3 is 16 residues. Germline CDR1 and CDR2: SGHVS and FQNEAQ. DNA for the CDR3: TGTGCCAGCAGCTTAAACCAGGGGCGACCCACCGGGGAGCTGTTTTTT. It encodes CASSLNQGRPTGELFF.

CDR3 DNA: TGTGCCAGCTCAGAGGACAGAAACGGCTACACCTTC. This gives the protein CASSEDRNGYTF. The J gene is TRBJ1-2, the V gene TRBV18, with D tentatively TRBD1 (6 bases). The CDR3 spans 12 residues. The V and J ends lost 5 bases and 8 bases respectively, with 12 bases between them. The germline V gene encodes CDR1 KGHSH and CDR2 LQKENI.

The table lists this clone with a count of one. The V call is TRBV19, the J call TRBJ2-3; D is unclear. Germline CDR1 reads LNHDA; CDR2 reads SQIVND (reference sequence). The CDR3 sequence is 12 residues long. The ends were cut back, 6 bases at V and 1 base at J, with 5 bases in the middle. The CDR3 is CASRDRTDTQYF. The CDR3 coding sequence is TGTGCCAGTAGGGATCGCACAGATACGCAGTATTTT.